Below, 9 T cell receptor beta chains from the same sample are listed, as sequenced in a study of shared clonotypes between healthy human individuals. CD45RO-negative CD8 cells positively selected for CCR7 made up the naive population, which excluded terminally differentiated effector memory CD45RA+ cells. The data were produced by immunoSEQ multiplex PCR, yet TCRdb's version contains in-frame clones alone and is incomplete. The table records about 2,100,000 clones, roughly 91% of them present only once. The sample was naive CD8+ T cells from PBMCs. These receptors came from a young man in good health. Some clones in this sample may be carry-over from other donors' samples.

CDR3 sequence (DNA): TGTGCCACTCAGTTCGCCCGAAATCAGCCCCAGCATTTT. Translated: CATQFARNQPQHF. The chain recombines TRBV28 with TRBJ1-5; D is ambiguous. V lost 10 bases to trimming and J lost 4 bases, with 14 bases between them. CDR3 size: 13 residues. Germline CDR1 is MDHEN and CDR2 is SYDVKM.

This clone occurred once. The chain couples TRBV11-1 to TRBJ2-2; no clear D. The CDR3 extends over 14 amino acids. V shed 2 bases and J shed 0 bases, with 4 bases lying between them. Per the germline V gene, CDR1 is SGHAT and CDR2 is FQDESV (reference sequence). In DNA, the CDR3 is TGTGCCAGCAGCTTACTCCCGAACACCGGGGAGCTGTTTTTT. It encodes CASSLLPNTGELFF.

J is TRBJ2-2 and V is TRBV2, with D perhaps matching TRBD2 (5 bases). The CDR3 covers 12 residues. The V and J ends lost 5 bases and 7 bases respectively, with 8 bases between them. Germline loops: CDR1 SNHLY, CDR2 FYNNEI. The CDR3 DNA sequence: TGTGCCAGCAGTTCGCGGGTCGGGGAGCTGTTTTTT. This codes for CASSSRVGELFF. Full variable domain (remainder filled in from reference TRBV2 and TRBJ2-2): EPEVTQTPSHQVTQMGQEVILRCVPISNHLYFYWYRQILGQKVEFLVSFYNNEISEKSEIFDDQFSVERPDGSNFTLKIRSTKLEDSAMYFCASSSRVGELFFGEGSRLTVL.

The chain links TRBV27 to TRBJ2-7; D is uncertain. The CDR3 covers 11 residues. CDR1 is MNHEY, CDR2 SMNVEV, per germline (reference sequence). V lost 5 bases to trimming and J lost 6 bases, with 8 bases between them. The chain's CDR3 is CASSGRSEQYF. The CDR3 DNA reads TGTGCCAGCAGTGGCCGGAGCGAGCAGTACTTC.

CDR3 nucleotide sequence: TGTGCCAGCAGTTTATCGGGTCTAGCGGGAGGCACCGGGGAGCTGTTTTTT. Translating it yields CASSLSGLAGGTGELFF. V usage is TRBV27 and J usage is TRBJ2-2; 11 positions agree with TRBD2. The CDR3 spans 17 residues. Trimming at V came to 0 bases and at J to 4 bases, leaving 4 bases not matched to a gene. Germline CDR1 MNHEY, CDR2 SMNVEV (reference sequence).

This chain links TRBV11-2 with TRBJ2-5; 7 bases map to TRBD2. Germline-derived CDR1 and CDR2 are SGHAT and FQNNGV. The CDR3 has 14 amino acids. V lost 4 bases and J lost 5; bases outside the gene matches: 7. The CDR3 sequence is CASSSLGGIETQYF. DNA of the CDR3: TGTGCCAGCAGCTCCCTGGGGGGGATCGAGACCCAGTACTTC.

This chain uses TRBV27 with TRBJ2-6; no clear D gene. There are 15 residues in the CDR3. The ends were cut back, 5 bases at V and 0 bases at J, with 8 bases in the middle. Germline values: CDR1 MNHEY, CDR2 SMNVEV (reference sequence). This CDR3 is CASSPYSSGANVLTF. The CDR3 bases are TGTGCCAGCAGTCCCTATAGCTCTGGGGCCAACGTCCTGACTTTC.

The chain uses TRBV9 and TRBJ2-5; TRBD2 matches at 10 bases. Germline trimming cut 4 bases from V and 1 base from J; bases unmatched to any gene: 4. The CDR3 is 15 residues long. Germline V CDR1 and CDR2: SGDLS, YYNGEE. CDR3: CASSFGLAVQETQYF. The CDR3 DNA sequence: TGTGCCAGCAGCTTTGGACTAGCGGTCCAAGAGACCCAGTACTTC.

The V and J genes are TRBV7-9 and TRBJ2-5; D possibly uses TRBD1 or TRBD2 (5 bases each). This CDR3 is 15 amino acids long. Germline CDR1 SEHNR, CDR2 FQNEAQ (reference sequence). V lost 2 bases and J 4 bases, leaving 14 bases between the germline ends. In nucleotides, the CDR3 is TGTGCCAGCAGCTTACATGAGGGGCTTCCAGAGACCCAGTACTTC. It specifies CASSLHEGLPETQYF.